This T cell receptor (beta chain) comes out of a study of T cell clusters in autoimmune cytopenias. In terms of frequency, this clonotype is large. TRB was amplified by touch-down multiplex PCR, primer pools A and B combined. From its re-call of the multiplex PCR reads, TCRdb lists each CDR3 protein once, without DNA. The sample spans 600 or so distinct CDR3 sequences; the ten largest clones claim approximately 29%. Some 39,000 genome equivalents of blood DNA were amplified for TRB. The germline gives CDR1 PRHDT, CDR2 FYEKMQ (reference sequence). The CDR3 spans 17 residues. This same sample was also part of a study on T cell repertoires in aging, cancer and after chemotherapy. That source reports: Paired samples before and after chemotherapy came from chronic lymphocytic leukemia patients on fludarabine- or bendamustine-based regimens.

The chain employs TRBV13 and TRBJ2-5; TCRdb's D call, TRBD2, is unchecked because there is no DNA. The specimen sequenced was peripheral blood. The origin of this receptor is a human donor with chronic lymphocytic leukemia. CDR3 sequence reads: CASSLASGAYITETQYF.